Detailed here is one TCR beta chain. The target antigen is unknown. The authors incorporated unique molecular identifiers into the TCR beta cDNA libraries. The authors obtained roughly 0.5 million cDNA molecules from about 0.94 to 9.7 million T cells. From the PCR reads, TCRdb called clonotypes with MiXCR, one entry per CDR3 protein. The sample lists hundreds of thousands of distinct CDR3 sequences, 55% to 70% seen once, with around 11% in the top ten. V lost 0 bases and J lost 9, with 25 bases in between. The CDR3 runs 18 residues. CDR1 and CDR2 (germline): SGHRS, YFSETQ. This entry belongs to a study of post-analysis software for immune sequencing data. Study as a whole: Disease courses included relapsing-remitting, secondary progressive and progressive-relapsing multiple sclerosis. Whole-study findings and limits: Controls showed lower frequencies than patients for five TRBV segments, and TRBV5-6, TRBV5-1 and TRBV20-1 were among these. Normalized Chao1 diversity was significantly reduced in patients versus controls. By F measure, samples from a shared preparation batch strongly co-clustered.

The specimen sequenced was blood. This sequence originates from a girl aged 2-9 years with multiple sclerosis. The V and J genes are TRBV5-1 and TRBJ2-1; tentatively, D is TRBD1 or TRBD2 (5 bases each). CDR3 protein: CASSLGLGASGRSGEQFF. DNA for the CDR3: TGCGCCAGCAGCTTGGGTCTCGGGGCTAGTGGACGGTCAGGTGAGCAGTTCTTC.